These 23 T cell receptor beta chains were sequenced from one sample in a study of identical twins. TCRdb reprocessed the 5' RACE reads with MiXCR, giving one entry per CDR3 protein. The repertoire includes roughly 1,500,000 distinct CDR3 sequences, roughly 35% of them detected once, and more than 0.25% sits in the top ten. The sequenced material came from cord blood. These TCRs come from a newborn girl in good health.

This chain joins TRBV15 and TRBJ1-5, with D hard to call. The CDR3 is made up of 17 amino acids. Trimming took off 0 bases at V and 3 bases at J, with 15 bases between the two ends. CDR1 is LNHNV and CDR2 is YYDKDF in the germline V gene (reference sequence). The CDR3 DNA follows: TGTGCCACCAGCAGAGATGGGAGGGTTTGGCACAATCAGCCCCAGCATTTT. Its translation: CATSRDGRVWHNQPQHF.

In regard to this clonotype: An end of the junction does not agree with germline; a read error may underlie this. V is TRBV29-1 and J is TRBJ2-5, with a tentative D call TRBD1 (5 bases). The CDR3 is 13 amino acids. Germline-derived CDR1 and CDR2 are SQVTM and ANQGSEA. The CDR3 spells CSASRQPQETRYF. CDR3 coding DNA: TGCAGCGCATCGAGACAGCCCCAAGAGACCCGGTACTTC.

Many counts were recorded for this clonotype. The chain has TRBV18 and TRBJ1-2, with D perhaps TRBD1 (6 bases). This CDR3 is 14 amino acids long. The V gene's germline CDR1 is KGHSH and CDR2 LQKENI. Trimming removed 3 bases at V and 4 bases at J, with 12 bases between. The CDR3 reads CASSPSTGFYGYTF. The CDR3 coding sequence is TGTGCCAGCTCACCCTCGACAGGTTTCTATGGCTACACCTTC.

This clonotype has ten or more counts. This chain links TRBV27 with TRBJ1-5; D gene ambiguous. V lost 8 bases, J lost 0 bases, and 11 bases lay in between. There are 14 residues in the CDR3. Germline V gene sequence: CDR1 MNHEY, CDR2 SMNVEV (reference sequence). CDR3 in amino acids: CASSPLDSNQPQHF. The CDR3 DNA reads TGTGCCAGCTCACCACTAGATAGCAATCAGCCCCAGCATTTT.

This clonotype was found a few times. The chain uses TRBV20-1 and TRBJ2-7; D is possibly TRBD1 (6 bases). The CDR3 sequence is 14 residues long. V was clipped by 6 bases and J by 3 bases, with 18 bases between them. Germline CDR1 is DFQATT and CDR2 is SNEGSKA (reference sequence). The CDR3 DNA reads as TGCAGTGCCTATAGCCAGGGGTTTGTCTACGAGCAGTACTTC. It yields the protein CSAYSQGFVYEQYF.

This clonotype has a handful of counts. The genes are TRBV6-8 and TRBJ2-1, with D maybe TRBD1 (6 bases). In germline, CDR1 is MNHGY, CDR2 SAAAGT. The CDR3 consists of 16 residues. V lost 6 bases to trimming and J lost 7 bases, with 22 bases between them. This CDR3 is CASSRPQGPPCNEQFF. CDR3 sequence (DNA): TGTGCCAGCAGCCGGCCACAGGGACCTCCGTGTAATGAGCAGTTCTTC.

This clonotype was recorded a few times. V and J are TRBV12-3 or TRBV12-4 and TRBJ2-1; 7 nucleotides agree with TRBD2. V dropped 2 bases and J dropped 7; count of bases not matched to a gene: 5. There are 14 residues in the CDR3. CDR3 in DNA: TGTGCCAGCAGTTTAACTAACGGGAGGAATGAGCAGTTCTTC. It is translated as CASSLTNGRNEQFF.

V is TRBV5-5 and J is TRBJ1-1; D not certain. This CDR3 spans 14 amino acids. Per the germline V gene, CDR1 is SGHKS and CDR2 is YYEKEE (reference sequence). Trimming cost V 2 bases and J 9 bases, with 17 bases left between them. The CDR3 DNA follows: TGTGCCAGCAGCTTTAATGTGAGGGCAGACAAAGCTTTCTTT. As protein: CASSFNVRADKAFF.

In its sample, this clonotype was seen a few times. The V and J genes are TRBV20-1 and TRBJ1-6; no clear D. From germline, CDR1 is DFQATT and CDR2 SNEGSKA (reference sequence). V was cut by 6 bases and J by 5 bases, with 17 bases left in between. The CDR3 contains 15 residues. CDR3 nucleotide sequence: TGCAGTGCCCCAGTGCAGTCGGCAAATAATTCACCCCTCCACTTT. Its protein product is CSAPVQSANNSPLHF.

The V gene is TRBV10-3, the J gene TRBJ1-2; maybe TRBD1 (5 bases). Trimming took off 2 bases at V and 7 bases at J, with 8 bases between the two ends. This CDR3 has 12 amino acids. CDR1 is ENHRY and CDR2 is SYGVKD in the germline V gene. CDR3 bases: TGTGCCATCAGTGAGCTTACAGGTGGCTACACCTTC. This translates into CAISELTGGYTF.

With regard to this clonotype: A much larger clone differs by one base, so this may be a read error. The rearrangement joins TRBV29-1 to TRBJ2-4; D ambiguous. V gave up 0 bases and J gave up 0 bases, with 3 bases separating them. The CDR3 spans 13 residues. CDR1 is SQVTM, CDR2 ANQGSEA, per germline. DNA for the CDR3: TGCAGCGTTGAAGAGGTAGCCAAAAACATTCAGTACTTC. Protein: CSVEEVAKNIQYF.

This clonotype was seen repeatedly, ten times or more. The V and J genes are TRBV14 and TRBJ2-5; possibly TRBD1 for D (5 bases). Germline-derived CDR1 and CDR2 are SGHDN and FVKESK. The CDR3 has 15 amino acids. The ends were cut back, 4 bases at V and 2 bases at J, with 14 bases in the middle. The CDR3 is CASSPQRTLQETQYF. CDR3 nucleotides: TGTGCCAGCAGCCCCCAACGGACACTACAAGAGACCCAGTACTTC.

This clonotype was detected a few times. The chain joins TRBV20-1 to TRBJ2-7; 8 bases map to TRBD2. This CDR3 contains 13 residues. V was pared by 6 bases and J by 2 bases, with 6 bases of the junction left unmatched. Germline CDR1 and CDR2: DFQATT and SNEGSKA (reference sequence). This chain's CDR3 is CSANLAGPYEQYF. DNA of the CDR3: TGCAGTGCAAATCTAGCGGGCCCCTACGAGCAGTACTTC.

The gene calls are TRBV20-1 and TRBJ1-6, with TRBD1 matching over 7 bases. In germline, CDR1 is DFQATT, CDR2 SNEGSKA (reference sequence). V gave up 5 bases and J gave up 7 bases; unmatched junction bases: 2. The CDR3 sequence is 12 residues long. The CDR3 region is CSALTGNSPLHF. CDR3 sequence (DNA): TGCAGTGCTTTGACAGGGAATTCACCCCTCCACTTT.

CDR3 loop: CASSQGHGGSYGYTF. DNA for the CDR3: TGCGCCAGCAGCCAAGGACACGGGGGGAGCTATGGCTACACCTTC. The V call is TRBV4-1, the J call TRBJ1-2, with TRBD1 as a possible D gene (5 bases). Trimming pared 1 base from V and 4 bases from J, leaving 13 bases between. The CDR3 loop spans 15 amino acids. CDR1 is MGHRA, CDR2 YSYEKL, per germline.

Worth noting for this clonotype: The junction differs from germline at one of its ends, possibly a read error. The CDR3 spells CVSSFQPDSFPTYEQYF. CDR3 in DNA: TGCGTCAGCAGCTTCCAACCGGACAGCTTTCCCACCTACGAGCAGTACTTC. The gene calls are TRBV5-1 and TRBJ2-5, with D maybe TRBD1 (6 bases). The last part of the DNA fits TRBJ2-7 better; the J call may be wrong. This CDR3 contains 17 residues. CDR1 SGHRS and CDR2 YFSETQ come from the germline V gene.

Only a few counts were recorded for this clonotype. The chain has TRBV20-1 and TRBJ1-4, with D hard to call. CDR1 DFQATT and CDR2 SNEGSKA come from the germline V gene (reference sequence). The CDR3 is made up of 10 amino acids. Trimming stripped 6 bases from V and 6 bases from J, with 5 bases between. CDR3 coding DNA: TGCAGTGCAGGGTATGAAAAACTGTTTTTT. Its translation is CSAGYEKLFF.

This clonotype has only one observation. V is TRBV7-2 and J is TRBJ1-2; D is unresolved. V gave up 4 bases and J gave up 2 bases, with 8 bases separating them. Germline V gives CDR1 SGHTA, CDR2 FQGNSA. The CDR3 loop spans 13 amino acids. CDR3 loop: CASSSMWNYGYTF. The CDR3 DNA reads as TGTGCCAGCAGCTCTATGTGGAACTATGGCTACACCTTC.

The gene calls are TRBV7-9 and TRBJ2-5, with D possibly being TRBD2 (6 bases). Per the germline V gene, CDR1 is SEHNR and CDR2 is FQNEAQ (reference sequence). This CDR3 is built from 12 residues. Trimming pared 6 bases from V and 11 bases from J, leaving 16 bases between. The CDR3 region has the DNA TGTGCCAGCAGAGGAGGGGTCAATGAGCAGTACTTC. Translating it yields CASRGGVNEQYF.

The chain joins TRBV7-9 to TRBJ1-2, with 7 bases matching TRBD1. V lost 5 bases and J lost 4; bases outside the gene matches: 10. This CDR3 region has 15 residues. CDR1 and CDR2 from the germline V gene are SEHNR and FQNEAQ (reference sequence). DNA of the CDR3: TGTGCCAGCAGCCCGCTCAAGGGGGCCCCCTATGGCTACACCTTC. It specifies CASSPLKGAPYGYTF.

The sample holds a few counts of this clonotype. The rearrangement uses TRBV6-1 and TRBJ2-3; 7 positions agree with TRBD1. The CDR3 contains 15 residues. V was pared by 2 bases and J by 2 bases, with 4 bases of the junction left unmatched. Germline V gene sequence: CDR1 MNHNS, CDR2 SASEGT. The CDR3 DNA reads TGTGCCAGCAGTGAACGACAGGGCCACACAGATACGCAGTATTTT. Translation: CASSERQGHTDTQYF.

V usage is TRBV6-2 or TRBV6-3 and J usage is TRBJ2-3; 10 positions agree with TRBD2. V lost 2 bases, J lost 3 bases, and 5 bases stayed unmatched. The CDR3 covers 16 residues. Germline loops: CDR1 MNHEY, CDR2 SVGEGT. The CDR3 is CASSYPASGRTDTQYF. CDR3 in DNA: TGTGCCAGCAGTTACCCGGCTAGCGGGAGAACAGATACGCAGTATTTT.

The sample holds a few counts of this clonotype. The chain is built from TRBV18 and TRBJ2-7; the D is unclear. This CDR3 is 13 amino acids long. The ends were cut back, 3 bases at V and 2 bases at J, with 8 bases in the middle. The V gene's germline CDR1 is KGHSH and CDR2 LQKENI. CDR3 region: CASSPFEAYEQYF. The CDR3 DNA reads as TGTGCCAGCTCACCCTTCGAGGCCTACGAGCAGTACTTC.